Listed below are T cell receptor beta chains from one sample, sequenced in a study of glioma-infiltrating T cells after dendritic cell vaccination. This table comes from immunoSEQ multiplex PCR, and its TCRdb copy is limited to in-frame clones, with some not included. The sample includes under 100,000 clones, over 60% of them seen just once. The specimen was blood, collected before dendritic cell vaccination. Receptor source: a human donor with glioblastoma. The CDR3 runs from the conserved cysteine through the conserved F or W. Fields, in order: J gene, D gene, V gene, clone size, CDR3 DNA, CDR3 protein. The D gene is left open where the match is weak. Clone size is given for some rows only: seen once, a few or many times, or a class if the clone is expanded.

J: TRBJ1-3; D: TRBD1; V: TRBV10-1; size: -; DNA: TGCGCCAGCAGTGAGTCCTCCAGGACAGGGTTGGACACCATATATTTT; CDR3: CASSESSRTGLDTIYF
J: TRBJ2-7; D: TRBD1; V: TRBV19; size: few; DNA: TGTGCCAGTAGTATAGCCCTACTGACAGGGAGCTACGAGCAGTACTTC; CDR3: CASSIALLTGSYEQYF
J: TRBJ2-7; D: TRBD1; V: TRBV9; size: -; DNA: TGTGCCAGCAGCGCCCACCCGGGACAGGGACACTACGAGCAGTACTTC; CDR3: CASSAHPGQGHYEQYF
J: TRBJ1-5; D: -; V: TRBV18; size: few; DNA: TGTGCCAGCTCACAGGGAGGAAGTCAGCCCCAGCATTTT; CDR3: CASSQGGSQPQHF
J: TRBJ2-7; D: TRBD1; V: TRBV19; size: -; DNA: TGTGCCAGTAGCAGCCCGGGACAGGGGCGCGACGAGCAGTACTTC; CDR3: CASSSPGQGRDEQYF
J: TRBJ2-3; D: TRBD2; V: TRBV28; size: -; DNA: TGTGCCAGCAGTACTAGCGGGAGGCGGCCAGATACGCAGTATTTT; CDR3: CASSTSGRRPDTQYF
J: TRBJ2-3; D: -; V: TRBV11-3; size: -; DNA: TGTGCCAGCAGCCTGGATCAGGGAGATACGCAGTATTTT; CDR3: CASSLDQGDTQYF
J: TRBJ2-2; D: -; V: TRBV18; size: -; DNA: TGTGCCAGCTCCCCTAGTGAGGCATCCACCGGGGAGCTGTTTTTT; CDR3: CASSPSEASTGELFF
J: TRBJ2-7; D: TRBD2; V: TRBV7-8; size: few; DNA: TGTGCCAGCAGCCCGGGACTAGCCCGGGTGGCCTACGAGCAGTACTTC; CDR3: CASSPGLARVAYEQYF
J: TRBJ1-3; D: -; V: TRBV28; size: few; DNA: TGTGCCAGCGGACAGCTGTACCTCACCATATATTTT; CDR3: CASGQLYLTIYF
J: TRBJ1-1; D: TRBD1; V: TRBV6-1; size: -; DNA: TGTGCCGGCAGTTCGGGACAGGGATTGGGCACTGAAGCTTTCTTT; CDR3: CAGSSGQGLGTEAFF
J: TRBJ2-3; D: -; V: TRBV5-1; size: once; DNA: TGCGCCAGCACGACAGACACAGATACGCAGTATTTT; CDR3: CASTTDTDTQYF
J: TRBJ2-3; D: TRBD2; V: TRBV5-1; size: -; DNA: TGCGCCAGCAGCCCGGGACTAGCAGCAGATACGCAGTATTTT; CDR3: CASSPGLAADTQYF
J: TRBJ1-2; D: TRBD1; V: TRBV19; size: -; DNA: TGTGCCAGTAGTAGACAGGGAGACTATGGCTACACCTTC; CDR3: CASSRQGDYGYTF
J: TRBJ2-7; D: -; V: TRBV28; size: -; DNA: TGTGCCAGCATCTCGACCGGGACACAAGGGGAAAGTTACGAGCAGTACTTC; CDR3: CASISTGTQGESYEQYF
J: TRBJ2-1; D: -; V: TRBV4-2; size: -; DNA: TGTGCCAGCAGCCAAGATTGGGCAGGGTTGGGGAACAATGAGCAGTTCTTC; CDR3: CASSQDWAGLGNNEQFF
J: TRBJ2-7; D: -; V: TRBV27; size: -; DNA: TGTGCCAGCAGGACAGCCGCCTACGAGCAGTACTTC; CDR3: CASRTAAYEQYF
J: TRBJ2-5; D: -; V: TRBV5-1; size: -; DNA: TGCGCCAGCAATCGGGACTCCGAGAAGACCCAGTACTTC; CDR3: CASNRDSEKTQYF
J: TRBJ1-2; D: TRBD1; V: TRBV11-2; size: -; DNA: TGTGCCAGCAGCTCCGTTAGGGACAGGGGGTACTATGGCTACACCTTC; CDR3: CASSSVRDRGYYGYTF
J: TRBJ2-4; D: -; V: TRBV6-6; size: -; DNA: TGTGCCACCCATCCAGGGGACCTTGCCAAAAACATTCAGTACTTC; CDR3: CATHPGDLAKNIQYF
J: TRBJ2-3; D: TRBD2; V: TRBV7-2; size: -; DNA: TGTGCCAGCAGCTCGCCCGCTCTGGCGGGGGAGCTGTATTTT; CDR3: CASSSPALAGELYF
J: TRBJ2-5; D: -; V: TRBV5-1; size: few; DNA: TGCGCCAGCGCCCTTAGAGAGACCCAGTACTTC; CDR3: CASALRETQYF
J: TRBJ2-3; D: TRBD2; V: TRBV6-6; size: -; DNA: TGTGCCAGCAGTAAACTAGCGGGAGGGTTTACAGATACGCAGTATTTT; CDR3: CASSKLAGGFTDTQYF
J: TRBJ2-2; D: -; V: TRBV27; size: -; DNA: TGTGCCAGCGGCCCCGCGAACACCGGGGAGCTGTTTTTT; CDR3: CASGPANTGELFF
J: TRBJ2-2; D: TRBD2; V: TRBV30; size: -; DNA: TGTGCCTGGAGGACTAGCGGGAACACCGGGGAGCTGTTTTTT; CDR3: CAWRTSGNTGELFF
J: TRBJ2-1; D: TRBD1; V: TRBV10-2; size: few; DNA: TGCGCCAGCAGTGAGTCGGGGGACAGGGGGAGTAATGAGCAGTTCTTC; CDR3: CASSESGDRGSNEQFF
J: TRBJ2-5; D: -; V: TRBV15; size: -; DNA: TGTGCCACCAGCAGAGATCCCGGGGAGACCCAGTACTTC; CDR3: CATSRDPGETQYF
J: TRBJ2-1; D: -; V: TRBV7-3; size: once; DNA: TGTGCCAGCAGCCGGGGGGGGCAGGGGGCCTACAATGAGCAGTTCTTC; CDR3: CASSRGGQGAYNEQFF
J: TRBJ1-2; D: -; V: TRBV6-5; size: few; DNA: TGTGCCAGCAGTGAATTACTGGTCTATGGCTACACCTTC; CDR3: CASSELLVYGYTF
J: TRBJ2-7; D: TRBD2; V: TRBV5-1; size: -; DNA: TGCGCCAGCAGCTCGGGACTAGCGGGAGGCCACGAGCAGTACTTC; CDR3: CASSSGLAGGHEQYF
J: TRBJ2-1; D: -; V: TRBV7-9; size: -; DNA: TGTGCCAGCAGCTCAACGGGTTACAATGAGCAGTTCTTC; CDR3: CASSSTGYNEQFF
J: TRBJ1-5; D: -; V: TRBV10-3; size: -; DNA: TGTGCCAGCAGTTACGGGGTTCTCGAGCCCCAGCATTTT; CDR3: CASSYGVLEPQHF
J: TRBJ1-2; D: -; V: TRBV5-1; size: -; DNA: TGCGCCAGCAGCTTTGGCCGACAGTCGCTGAATGGCTACACCTTC; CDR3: CASSFGRQSLNGYTF
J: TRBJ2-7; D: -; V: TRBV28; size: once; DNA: TGTGCCAGCAGTTTCTTCTACGAGCAGTACTTC; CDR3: CASSFFYEQYF
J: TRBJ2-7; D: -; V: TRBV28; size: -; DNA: TGTGCCAGCAGTGCCTATCCCTTGGTCGTCGAGCAGTACTTC; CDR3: CASSAYPLVVEQYF
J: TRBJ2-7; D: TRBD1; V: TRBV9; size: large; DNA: TGTGCCAGCAGCCCTCTGGGCGGGACAGGGGATGGGGAGCAGTACTTC; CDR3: CASSPLGGTGDGEQYF